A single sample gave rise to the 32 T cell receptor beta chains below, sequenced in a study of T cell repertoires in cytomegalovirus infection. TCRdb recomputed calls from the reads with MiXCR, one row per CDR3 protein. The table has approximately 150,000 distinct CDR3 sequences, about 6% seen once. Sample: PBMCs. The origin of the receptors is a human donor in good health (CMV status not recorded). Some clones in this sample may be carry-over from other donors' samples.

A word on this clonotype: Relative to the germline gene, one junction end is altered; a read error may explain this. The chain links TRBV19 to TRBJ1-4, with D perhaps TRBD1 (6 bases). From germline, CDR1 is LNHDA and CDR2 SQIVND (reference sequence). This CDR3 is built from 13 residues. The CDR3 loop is CASRQGLGEELFF. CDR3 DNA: TGTGCCAGTAGACAGGGTTTGGGTGAAGAACTGTTTTTT.

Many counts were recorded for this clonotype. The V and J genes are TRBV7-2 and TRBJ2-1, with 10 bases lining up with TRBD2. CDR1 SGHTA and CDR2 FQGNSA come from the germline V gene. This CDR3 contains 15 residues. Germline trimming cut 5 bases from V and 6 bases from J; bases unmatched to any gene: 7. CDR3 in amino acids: CASSRELAGTNEQFF. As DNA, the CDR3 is TGTGCCAGCAGCCGCGAACTAGCGGGGACCAATGAGCAGTTCTTC. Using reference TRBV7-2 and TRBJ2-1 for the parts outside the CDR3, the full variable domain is GAGVSQSPSNKVTEKGKDVELRCDPISGHTALYWYRQSLGQGLEFLIYFQGNSAPDKSGLPSDRFSAERTGGSVSTLTIQRTQQEDSAVYLCASSRELAGTNEQFFGPGTRLTVL.

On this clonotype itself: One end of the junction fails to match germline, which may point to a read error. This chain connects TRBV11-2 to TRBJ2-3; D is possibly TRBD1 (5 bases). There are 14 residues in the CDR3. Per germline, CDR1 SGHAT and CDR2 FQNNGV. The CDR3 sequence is CASSHPSVTDTEYF. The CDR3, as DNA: TGTGCCAGCAGCCATCCTTCCGTGACAGATACGGAGTATTTT.

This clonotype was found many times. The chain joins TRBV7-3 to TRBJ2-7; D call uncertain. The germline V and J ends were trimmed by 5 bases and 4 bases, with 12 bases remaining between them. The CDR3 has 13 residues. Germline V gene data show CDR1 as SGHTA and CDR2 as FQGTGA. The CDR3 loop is CASSLGSIYEQYF. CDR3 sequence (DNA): TGTGCCAGCAGCCTTGGGTCCATTTACGAGCAGTACTTC.

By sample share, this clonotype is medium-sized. This CDR3 is CASSTGGAANTGELFF. The CDR3 bases are TGTGCCAGCAGCACAGGGGGGGCAGCCAACACCGGGGAGCTGTTTTTT. This chain connects TRBV7-2 to TRBJ2-2, with a tentative D call TRBD1 (8 bases). Trimming pared 5 bases from V and 2 bases from J, leaving 15 bases between. The V gene's germline CDR1 is SGHTA and CDR2 FQGNSA. There are 16 residues in the CDR3.

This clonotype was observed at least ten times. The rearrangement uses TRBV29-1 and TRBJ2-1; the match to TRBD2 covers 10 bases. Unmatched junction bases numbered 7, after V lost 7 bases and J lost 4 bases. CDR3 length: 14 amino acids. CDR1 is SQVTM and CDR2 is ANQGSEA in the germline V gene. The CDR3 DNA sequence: TGCAGCGGCCGGGGACTAGCGTCTTACAATGAGCAGTTCTTC. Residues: CSGRGLASYNEQFF.

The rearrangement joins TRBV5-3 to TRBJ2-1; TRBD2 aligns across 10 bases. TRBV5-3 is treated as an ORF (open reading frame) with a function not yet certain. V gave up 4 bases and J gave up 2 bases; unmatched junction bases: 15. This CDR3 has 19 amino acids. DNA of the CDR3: TGTGCCAGAAGCCATGGTCTACTCCTAGCGGGGGATACCTACAATGAGCAGTTCTTC. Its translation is CARSHGLLLAGDTYNEQFF.

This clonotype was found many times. CDR3 protein: CASGLQRTGGSYEQYF. In DNA, the CDR3 is TGTGCTAGTGGTCTCCAGCGGACAGGTGGGAGCTACGAGCAGTACTTC. The chain carries TRBV12-5 and TRBJ2-7; 7 bases map to TRBD1. This CDR3 contains 16 residues. The ends lost 5 bases at V and 3 bases at J; junction bases unmatched: 13. Germline lookup yields CDR1 LGHNT and CDR2 FRNRAP.

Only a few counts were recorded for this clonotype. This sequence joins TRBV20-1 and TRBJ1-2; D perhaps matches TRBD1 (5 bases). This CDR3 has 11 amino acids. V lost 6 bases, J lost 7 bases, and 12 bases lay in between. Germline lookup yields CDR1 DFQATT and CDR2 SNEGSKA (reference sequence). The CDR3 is CSATGRGGYTF. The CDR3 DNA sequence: TGCAGTGCAACAGGACGAGGTGGCTACACCTTC.

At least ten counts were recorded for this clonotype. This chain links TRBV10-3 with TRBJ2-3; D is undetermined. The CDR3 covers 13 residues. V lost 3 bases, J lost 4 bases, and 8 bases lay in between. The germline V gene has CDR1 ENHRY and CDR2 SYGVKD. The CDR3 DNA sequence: TGTGCCATCAGTGATGTAAACGCAGATACGCAGTATTTT. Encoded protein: CAISDVNADTQYF.

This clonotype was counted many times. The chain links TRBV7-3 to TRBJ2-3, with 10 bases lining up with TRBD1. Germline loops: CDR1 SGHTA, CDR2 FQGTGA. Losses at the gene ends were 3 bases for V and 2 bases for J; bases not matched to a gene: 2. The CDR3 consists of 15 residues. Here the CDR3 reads CASSLTGGPTDTQYF. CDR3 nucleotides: TGTGCCAGCAGCTTGACAGGGGGCCCCACAGATACGCAGTATTTT.

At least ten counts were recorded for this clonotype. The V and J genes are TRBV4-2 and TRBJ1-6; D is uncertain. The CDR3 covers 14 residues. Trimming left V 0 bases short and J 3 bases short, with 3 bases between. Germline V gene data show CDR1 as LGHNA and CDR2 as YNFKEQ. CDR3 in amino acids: CASSQESYNSPLHF. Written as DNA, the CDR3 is TGTGCCAGCAGCCAAGAAAGCTATAATTCACCCCTCCACTTT.

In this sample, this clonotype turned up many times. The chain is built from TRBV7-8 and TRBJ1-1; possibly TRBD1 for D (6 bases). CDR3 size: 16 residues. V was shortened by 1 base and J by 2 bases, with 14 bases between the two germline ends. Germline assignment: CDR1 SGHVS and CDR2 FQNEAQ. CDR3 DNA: TGTGCCAGCAGCTTAGTCAGGGGCGGGGGTAACACTGAAGCTTTCTTT. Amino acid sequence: CASSLVRGGGNTEAFF.

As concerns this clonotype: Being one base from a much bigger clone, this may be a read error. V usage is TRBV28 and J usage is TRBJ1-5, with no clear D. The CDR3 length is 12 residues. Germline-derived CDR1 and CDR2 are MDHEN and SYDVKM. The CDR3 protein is CANSLSTPPQHF. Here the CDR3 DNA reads TGTGCCAACAGTTTGTCGACGCCGCCCCAGCATTTT. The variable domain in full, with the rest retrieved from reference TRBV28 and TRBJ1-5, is DVKVTQSSRYLVKRTGEKVFLECVQDMDHENMFWYRQDPGLGLRLIYFSYDVKMKEKGDIPEGYSVSREKKERFSLILESASTNQTSMYLCANSLSTPPQHFGDGTRLSIL.

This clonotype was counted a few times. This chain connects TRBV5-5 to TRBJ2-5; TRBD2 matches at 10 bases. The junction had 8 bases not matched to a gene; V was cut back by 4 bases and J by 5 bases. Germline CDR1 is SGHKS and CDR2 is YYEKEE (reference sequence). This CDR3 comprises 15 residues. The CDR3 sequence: CASSRSGGVWETQYF. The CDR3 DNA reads TGTGCCAGCAGCCGCAGCGGGGGGGTATGGGAGACCCAGTACTTC.

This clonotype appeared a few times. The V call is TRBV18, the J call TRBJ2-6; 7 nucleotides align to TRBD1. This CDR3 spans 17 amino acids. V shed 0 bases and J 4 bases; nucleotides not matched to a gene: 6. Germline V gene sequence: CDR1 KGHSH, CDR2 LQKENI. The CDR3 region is CASSPPEGASGANVLTF. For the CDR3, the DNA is TGTGCCAGCTCACCACCAGAGGGGGCATCGGGGGCCAACGTCCTGACTTTC.

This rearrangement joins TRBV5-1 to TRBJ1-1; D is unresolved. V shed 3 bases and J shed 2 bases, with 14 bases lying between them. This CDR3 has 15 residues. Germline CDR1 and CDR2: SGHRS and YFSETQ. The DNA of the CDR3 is TGCGCCAGCAGCTCAGACCCAGACCCCAACACTGAAGCTTTCTTT. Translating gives CASSSDPDPNTEAFF.

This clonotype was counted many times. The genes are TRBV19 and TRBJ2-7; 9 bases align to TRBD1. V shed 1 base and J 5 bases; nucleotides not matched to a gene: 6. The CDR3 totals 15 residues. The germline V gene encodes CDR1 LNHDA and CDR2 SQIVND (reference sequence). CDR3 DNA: TGTGCCAGTAGTATAGCGGCGCGGACAGGGGACGAGCAGTACTTC. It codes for CASSIAARTGDEQYF.

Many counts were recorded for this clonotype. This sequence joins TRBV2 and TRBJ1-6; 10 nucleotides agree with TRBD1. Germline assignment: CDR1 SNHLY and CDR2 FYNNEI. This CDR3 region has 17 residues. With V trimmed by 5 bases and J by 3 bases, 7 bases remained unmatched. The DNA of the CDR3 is TGTGCCAGCAGTCACCGGGACAGGGGTCTCTATAATTCACCCCTCCACTTT. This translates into CASSHRDRGLYNSPLHF.

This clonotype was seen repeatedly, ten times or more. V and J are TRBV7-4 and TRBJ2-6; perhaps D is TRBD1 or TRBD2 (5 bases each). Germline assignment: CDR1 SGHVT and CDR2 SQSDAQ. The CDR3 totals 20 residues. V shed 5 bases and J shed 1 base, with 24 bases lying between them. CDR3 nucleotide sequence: TGTGCCAGCAGCGGTGGGACCGGGCTTCCCCCAATGTCTGGGGCCAACGTCCTGACTTTC. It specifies CASSGGTGLPPMSGANVLTF.

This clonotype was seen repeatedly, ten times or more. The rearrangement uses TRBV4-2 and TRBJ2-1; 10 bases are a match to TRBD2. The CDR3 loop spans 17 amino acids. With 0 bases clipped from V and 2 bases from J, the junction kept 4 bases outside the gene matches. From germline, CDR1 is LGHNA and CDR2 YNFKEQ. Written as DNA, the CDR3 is TGTGCCAGCAGCCAAGATGAAAGCGGGGGGGCCTACAATGAGCAGTTCTTC. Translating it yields CASSQDESGGAYNEQFF.

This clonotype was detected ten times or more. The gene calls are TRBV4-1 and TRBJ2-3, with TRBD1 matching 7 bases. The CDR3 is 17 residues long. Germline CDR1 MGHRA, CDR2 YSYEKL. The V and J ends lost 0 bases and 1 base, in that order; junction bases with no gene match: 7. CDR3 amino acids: CASSQDDTGVGTDTQYF. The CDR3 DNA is TGCGCCAGCAGCCAAGATGATACAGGGGTGGGCACAGATACGCAGTATTTT.

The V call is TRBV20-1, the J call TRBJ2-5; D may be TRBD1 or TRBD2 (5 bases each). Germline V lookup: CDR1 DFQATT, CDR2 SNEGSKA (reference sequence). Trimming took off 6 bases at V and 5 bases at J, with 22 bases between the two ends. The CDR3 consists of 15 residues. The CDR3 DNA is TGCAGTGCATCCCGCCGTGGAGTAGGGGAGGAGACCCAGTACTTC. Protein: CSASRRGVGEETQYF.

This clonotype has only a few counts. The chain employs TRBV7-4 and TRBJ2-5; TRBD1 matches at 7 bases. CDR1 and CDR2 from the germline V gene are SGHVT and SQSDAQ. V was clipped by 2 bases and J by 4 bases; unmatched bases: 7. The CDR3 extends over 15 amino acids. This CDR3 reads CASSLRGQRGETQYF. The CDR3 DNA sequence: TGTGCCAGCAGCTTAAGGGGACAGCGAGGAGAGACCCAGTACTTC. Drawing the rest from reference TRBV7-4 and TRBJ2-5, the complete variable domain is GAGVSQSPRYKVAKRGRDVALRCDSISGHVTLYWYRQTLGQGSEVLTYSQSDAQRDKSGRPSGRFSAERPERSVSTLKIQRTEQGDSAVYLCASSLRGQRGETQYFGPGTRLLVL.

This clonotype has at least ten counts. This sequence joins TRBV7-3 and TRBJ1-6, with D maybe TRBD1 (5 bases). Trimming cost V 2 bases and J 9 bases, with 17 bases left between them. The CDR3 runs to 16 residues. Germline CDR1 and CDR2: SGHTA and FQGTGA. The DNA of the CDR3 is TGTGCCAGCAGCTTAGGCCCGGCCAGGGCTCGTTCACCCCTCCACTTT. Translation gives CASSLGPARARSPLHF.

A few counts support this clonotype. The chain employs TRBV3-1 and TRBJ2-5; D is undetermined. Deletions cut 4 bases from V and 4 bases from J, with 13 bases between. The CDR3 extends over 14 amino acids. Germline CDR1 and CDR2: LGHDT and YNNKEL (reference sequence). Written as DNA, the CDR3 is TGTGCCAGCAGCCCCCTAGGAGTTTTAGAGACCCAGTACTTC. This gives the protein CASSPLGVLETQYF.

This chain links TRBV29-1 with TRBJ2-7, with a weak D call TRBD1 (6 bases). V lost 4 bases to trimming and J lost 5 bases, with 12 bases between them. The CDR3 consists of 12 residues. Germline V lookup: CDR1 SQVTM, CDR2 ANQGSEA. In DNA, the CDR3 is TGCAGCGTTGTAGAAAAGGGGGACGAGCAGTACTTC. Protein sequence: CSVVEKGDEQYF.

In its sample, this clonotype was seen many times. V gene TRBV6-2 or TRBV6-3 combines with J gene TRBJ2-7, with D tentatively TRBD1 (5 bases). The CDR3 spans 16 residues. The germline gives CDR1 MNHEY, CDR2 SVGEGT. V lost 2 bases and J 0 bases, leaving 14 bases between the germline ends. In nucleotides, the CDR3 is TGTGCCAGCAGTTACACCGAGGACACTAACTCCTACGAGCAGTACTTC. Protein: CASSYTEDTNSYEQYF.

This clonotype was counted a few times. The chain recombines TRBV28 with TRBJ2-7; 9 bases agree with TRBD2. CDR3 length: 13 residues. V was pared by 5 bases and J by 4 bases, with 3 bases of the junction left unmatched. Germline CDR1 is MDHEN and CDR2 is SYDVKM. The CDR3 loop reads CASSGLARYEQYF. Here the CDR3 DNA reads TGTGCCAGCAGTGGACTAGCGCGATACGAGCAGTACTTC. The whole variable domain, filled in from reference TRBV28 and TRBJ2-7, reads DVKVTQSSRYLVKRTGEKVFLECVQDMDHENMFWYRQDPGLGLRLIYFSYDVKMKEKGDIPEGYSVSREKKERFSLILESASTNQTSMYLCASSGLARYEQYFGPGTRLTVT.

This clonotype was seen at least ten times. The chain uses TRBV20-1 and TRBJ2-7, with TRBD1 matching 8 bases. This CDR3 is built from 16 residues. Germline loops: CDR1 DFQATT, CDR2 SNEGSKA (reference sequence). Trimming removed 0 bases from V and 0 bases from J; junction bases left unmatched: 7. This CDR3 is CSARDIGQGFSYEQYF. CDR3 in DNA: TGCAGTGCTAGAGATATCGGACAGGGCTTCTCCTACGAGCAGTACTTC.

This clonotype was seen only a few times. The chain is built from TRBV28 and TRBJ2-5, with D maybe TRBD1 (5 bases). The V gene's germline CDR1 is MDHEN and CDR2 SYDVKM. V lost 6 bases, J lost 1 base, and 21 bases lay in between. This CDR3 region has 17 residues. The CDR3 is CASSPARWFQGQETQYF. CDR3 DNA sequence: TGTGCCAGCAGCCCGGCGCGTTGGTTCCAGGGCCAAGAGACCCAGTACTTC.

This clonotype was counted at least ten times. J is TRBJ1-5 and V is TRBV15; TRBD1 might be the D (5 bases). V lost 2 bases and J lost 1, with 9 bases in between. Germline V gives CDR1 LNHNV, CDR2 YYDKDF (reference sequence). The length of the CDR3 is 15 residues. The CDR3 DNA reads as TGTGCCACCAGCAGAATTGGGGGGAGCAATCAGCCCCAGCATTTT. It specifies CATSRIGGSNQPQHF.